This T cell receptor beta chain was obtained from a study of cytomegalovirus exposure and HLA in healthy donors. Points on this clone: The antigen is not known.

With 60 Vbeta and 13 Jbeta primers, the PCR was carried out. Original methodology: About 11 million of the 60 million to 90 million unique TCR beta chains counted in a later analysis were shared. The protocol was immunoSEQ multiplex PCR, while the TCRdb copy is restricted to in-frame clones and leaves out a portion. V and J calls and clone size are those listed in that table; D and trimming were worked out from the DNA. The sample contains 90,000 to 140,000 clones, 83% of which appear only once. Notes on the study in general: The study found most TCR sequences rare, yet found some public TCRs in many donors. A list of around 150 TCR beta chains associated with cytomegalovirus was given.

The CDR3 spans 14 residues. Germline lookup yields CDR1 SGHAT and CDR2 FQNNGV. V lost 4 bases, J lost 4 bases, and 13 bases lay in between. This chain uses TRBV11-2 with TRBJ2-5, with D unclear. The origin of this receptor is a man younger than 35 in good health and CMV-seronegative. The sample taken for sequencing was PBMCs. DNA for the CDR3: TGTGCCAGCAGCTCCCGATCCCTCGGAGAGACCCAGTACTTC. Translation gives CASSSRSLGETQYF.